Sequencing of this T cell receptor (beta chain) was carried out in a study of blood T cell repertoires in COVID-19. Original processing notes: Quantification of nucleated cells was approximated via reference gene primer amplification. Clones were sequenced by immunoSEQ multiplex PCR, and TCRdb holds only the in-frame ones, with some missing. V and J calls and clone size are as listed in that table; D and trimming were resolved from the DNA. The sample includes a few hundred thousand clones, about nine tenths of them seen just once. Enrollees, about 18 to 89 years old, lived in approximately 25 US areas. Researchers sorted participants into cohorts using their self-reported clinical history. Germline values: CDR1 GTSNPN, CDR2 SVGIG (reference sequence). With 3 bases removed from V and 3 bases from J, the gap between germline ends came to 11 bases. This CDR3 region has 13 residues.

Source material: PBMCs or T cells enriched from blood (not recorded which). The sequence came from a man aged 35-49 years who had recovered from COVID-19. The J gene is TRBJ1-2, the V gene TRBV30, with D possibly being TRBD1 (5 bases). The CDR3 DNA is TGTGCCTGGAGCGTGGTGACAGACTATGGCTACACCTTC. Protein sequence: CAWSVVTDYGYTF.